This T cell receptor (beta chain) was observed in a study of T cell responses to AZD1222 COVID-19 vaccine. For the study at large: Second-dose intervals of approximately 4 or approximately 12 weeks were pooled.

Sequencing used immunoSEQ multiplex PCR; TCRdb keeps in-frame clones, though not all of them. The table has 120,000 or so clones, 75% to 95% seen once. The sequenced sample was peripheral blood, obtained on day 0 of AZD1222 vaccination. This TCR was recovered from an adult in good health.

The CDR3 here is CASSPAGTEETQYF. The CDR3 coding sequence is TGTGCCAGCAGCCCAGCCGGGACGGAAGAGACCCAGTACTTC. J is TRBJ2-5 and V is TRBV7-7; D may correspond to TRBD1 or TRBD2 (5 bases each). Trimming cost V 5 bases and J 3 bases, with 13 bases left between them. Germline values: CDR1 SSHAT, CDR2 FNYEAQ (reference sequence). This CDR3 has 14 residues.